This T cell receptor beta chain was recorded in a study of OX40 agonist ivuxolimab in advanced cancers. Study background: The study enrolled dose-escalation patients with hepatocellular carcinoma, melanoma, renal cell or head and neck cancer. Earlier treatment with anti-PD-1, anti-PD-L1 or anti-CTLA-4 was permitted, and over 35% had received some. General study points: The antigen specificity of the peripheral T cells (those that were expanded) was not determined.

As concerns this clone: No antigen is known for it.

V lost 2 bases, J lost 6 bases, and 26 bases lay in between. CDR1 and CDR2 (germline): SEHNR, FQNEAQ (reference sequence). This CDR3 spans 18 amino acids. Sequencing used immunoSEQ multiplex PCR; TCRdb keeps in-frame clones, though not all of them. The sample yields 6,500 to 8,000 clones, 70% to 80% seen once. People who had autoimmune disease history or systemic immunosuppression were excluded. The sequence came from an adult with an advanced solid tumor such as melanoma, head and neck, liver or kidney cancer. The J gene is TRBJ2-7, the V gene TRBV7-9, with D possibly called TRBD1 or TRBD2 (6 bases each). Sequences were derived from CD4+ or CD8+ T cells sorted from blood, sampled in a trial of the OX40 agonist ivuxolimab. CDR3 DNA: TGTGCCAGCAGCTTAAGGTGGTTGGGGGCTTCGGGGGAGGTCGAGCAGTACTTC. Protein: CASSLRWLGASGEVEQYF.